The rows below give T cell receptor beta chains drawn from one sample of a study of shared clonotypes between healthy human individuals. Generated by immunoSEQ multiplex PCR, the TCRdb table keeps only in-frame clones and is missing some. This repertoire shows roughly 2 million clones, 90% to 97% found once; its top ten account for 0.13%. The specimen sequenced was naive CD4+ T cells sorted from blood. Receptor source: a young man in good health. Both conserved end residues are part of each CDR3. D genes are given only for firm matches. Expanded clones are given a class, and other clones once, few, many or no size at all.

-	-	TRBV10-3	TRBJ1-2	CAISESSVAGATNYGYTF	TGTGCCATCAGTGAGTCGAGCGTGGCAGGGGCCACTAACTATGGCTACACCTTC
-	-	TRBV10-3	TRBJ1-6	CAISGTGNSPLHF	TGTGCCATCAGTGGGACGGGCAATTCACCCCTCCACTTT
TRBD2	-	TRBV6-4	TRBJ2-1	CASSDDLRENYNEQFF	TGTGCCAGCAGTGACGATTTGCGGGAGAACTACAATGAGCAGTTCTTC
TRBD1	-	TRBV14	TRBJ1-2	CASSQAGQGIYGYTF	TGTGCCAGCAGCCAAGCCGGACAGGGGATCTATGGCTACACCTTC
-	-	TRBV7-9	TRBJ2-7	CASSLLGGDAPYEQYF	TGTGCCAGCAGCTTATTAGGGGGGGACGCACCCTACGAGCAGTACTTC
-	once	TRBV5-8	TRBJ1-2	CASSLAVSRYGNYGYTF	TGTGCCAGCAGCTTGGCGGTCAGCCGATACGGAAACTATGGCTACACCTTC
-	-	TRBV28	TRBJ2-6	CASSLTANVLTF	TGTGCCAGCAGTCTCACAGCCAACGTCCTGACTTTC
-	once	TRBV28	TRBJ2-6	CASSFGRGRSGANVLTF	TGTGCCAGCAGTTTTGGTCGAGGTCGCTCTGGGGCCAACGTCCTGACTTTC
-	-	TRBV6-6	TRBJ2-7	CASQSGNKNEQYF	TGTGCCAGCCAATCAGGGAATAAGAACGAGCAGTACTTC
TRBD1	-	TRBV25-1	TRBJ1-2	CASNGTGEGYGYTF	TGTGCCAGCAATGGGACAGGGGAGGGCTATGGCTACACCTTC
-	once	TRBV5-4	TRBJ2-5	CASSRSGRGQETQYF	TGTGCCAGCAGCCGTAGTGGGAGGGGGCAAGAGACCCAGTACTTC
TRBD1	-	TRBV7-6	TRBJ1-1	CASSLTGANTEAFF	TGTGCCAGCAGCTTAACAGGGGCCAACACTGAAGCTTTCTTT
-	-	TRBV11-2	TRBJ2-5	CASSLLKGVGETQYF	TGTGCCAGCAGCCTCTTGAAGGGAGTGGGAGAGACCCAGTACTTC
-	-	TRBV6-1	TRBJ1-2	CASSELRGLNYGYTF	TGTGCCAGCAGTGAATTGCGGGGGCTTAACTATGGCTACACCTTC
-	-	TRBV2	TRBJ2-7	CASSDWSGGHEQYF	TGTGCCAGCAGTGATTGGTCGGGTGGCCACGAGCAGTACTTC
-	-	TRBV30	TRBJ1-3	CAWSVWRTGRGNTIYF	TGTGCCTGGAGTGTATGGCGCACAGGTAGAGGAAACACCATATATTTT
-	-	TRBV27	TRBJ1-4	CATDGSGDVANEKLFF	TGTGCCACGGATGGGTCAGGGGACGTAGCTAATGAAAAACTGTTTTTT
-	-	TRBV19	TRBJ2-7	CASRIEGRNTYEQYF	TGTGCCAGTAGGATAGAGGGCAGAAACACCTACGAGCAGTACTTC
TRBD1	-	TRBV18	TRBJ1-3	CASSPPARDSGNTIYF	TGTGCCAGCTCACCACCGGCCAGGGACAGTGGAAACACCATATATTTT
-	-	TRBV6-5	TRBJ2-4	CASSYSAGLAKNIQYF	TGTGCCAGCAGTTACTCTGCCGGACTAGCCAAAAACATTCAGTACTTC
-	once	TRBV6-5	TRBJ2-6	CASSRSVRDGEVLTF	TGTGCCAGCAGCCGCTCCGTACGGGACGGTGAAGTCCTGACTTTC
-	-	TRBV2	TRBJ2-7	CASSEARTYEQYF	TGTGCCAGCAGTGAAGCCAGAACCTACGAGCAGTACTTC
-	-	TRBV28	TRBJ2-5	CASSSGLGRGTQYF	TGTGCCAGCAGTTCCGGACTGGGAAGAGGGACCCAGTACTTC
-	-	TRBV5-1	TRBJ2-2	CASSLVGGNTGELFF	TGCGCCAGCAGCTTGGTAGGTGGGAACACCGGGGAGCTGTTTTTT
-	-	TRBV7-9	TRBJ2-7	CASSLEGRYYEQYF	TGTGCCAGCAGCTTAGAGGGCAGATACTACGAGCAGTACTTC
-	-	TRBV21-1	TRBJ2-7	CASSQEFGTGSDEQYF	-
TRBD1	-	TRBV18	TRBJ2-7	CASSPPAGQVNEQYF	TGTGCCAGCTCACCACCGGCTGGACAGGTCAACGAGCAGTACTTC
TRBD2	-	TRBV19	TRBJ2-5	CASSHLSGGLSKETQYF	TGTGCCAGTAGTCATCTTAGCGGGGGGCTGTCAAAAGAGACCCAGTACTTC
-	-	TRBV5-4	TRBJ1-1	CASSFEQVNTEAFF	TGTGCCAGCAGCTTTGAACAGGTGAACACTGAAGCTTTCTTT
TRBD2	-	TRBV7-7	TRBJ2-3	CASSSGAGRLDTQYF	TGTGCTAGCAGCTCCGGAGCGGGGCGCCTAGATACGCAGTATTTT
-	-	TRBV6-6	TRBJ1-2	CASDRTMLGYGYTF	TGTGCCAGCGACAGGACTATGTTGGGCTATGGCTACACCTTC
-	-	TRBV5-1	TRBJ2-1	CASSWTRQGWFF	TGCGCCAGCAGCTGGACTAGGCAGGGGTGGTTCTTC
TRBD2	-	TRBV6-1	TRBJ2-7	CASSEEWWGLSGPGEQYF	TGTGCCAGCAGTGAAGAATGGTGGGGCCTTAGCGGGCCCGGCGAGCAGTACTTC
-	-	TRBV7-2	TRBJ2-7	CASSLVGGQYF	TGTGCCAGCAGCTTAGTCGGGGGGCAGTACTTC
TRBD2	-	TRBV11-3	TRBJ2-3	CASSLGLAGADTQYF	TGTGCCAGCAGCTTAGGACTAGCGGGAGCAGATACGCAGTATTTT
TRBD2	-	TRBV4-1	TRBJ2-5	CASSPGLAGVETQYF	TGCGCCAGCAGCCCCGGACTAGCGGGAGTAGAGACCCAGTACTTC
TRBD2	once	TRBV6-5	TRBJ2-1	CASSYLAGWHEQFF	TGTGCCAGCAGTTACTTAGCGGGATGGCATGAGCAGTTCTTC
TRBD1	-	TRBV5-4	TRBJ1-1	CASRLTTGALGTEAFF	TGTGCCAGCAGACTTACCACAGGGGCCCTGGGCACTGAAGCTTTCTTT
-	-	TRBV7-2	TRBJ1-1	CASSSAGGPARNTEAFF	TGTGCCAGCAGCTCAGCGGGAGGGCCGGCCAGGAACACTGAAGCTTTCTTT
-	-	TRBV4-3	TRBJ1-4	CASSQDGSIDEKLFF	TGCGCCAGCAGCCAAGATGGCAGCATCGATGAAAAACTGTTTTTT
-	-	TRBV10-2	TRBJ2-5	CASRPADRRQETQYF	TGCGCCAGCAGACCCGCTGACAGGCGCCAAGAGACCCAGTACTTC
-	-	TRBV6-1	TRBJ2-7	CATRFTEREQYF	TGTGCCACCCGATTTACTGAAAGGGAGCAGTACTTC
-	-	TRBV9	TRBJ2-5	CASSVDIQETQYF	TGTGCCAGCAGCGTAGACATACAAGAGACCCAGTACTTC
-	-	TRBV10-3	TRBJ2-2	CAISGPPGDGKTGELFF	TGTGCCATCAGTGGACCCCCAGGGGATGGTAAAACCGGGGAGCTGTTTTTT
-	-	TRBV7-2	TRBJ1-2	CASSAPGPYGYTF	TGTGCCAGCAGCGCTCCGGGACCCTATGGCTACACCTTC
-	-	TRBV6-5	TRBJ1-1	CASSYAQGLNTEAFF	TGTGCCAGCAGTTACGCCCAGGGATTGAACACTGAAGCTTTCTTT
TRBD1	-	TRBV27	TRBJ1-6	CASSRLGTAFYNSPLHF	TGTGCCAGCAGCCGTTTAGGGACAGCTTTTTATAATTCACCCCTCCACTTT